This is a list of T cell receptor beta chains from one sample in a study of blood T cell repertoires in COVID-19. Only in-frame clones appear in the TCRdb table, and some are missing; sequencing was by immunoSEQ multiplex PCR. This table has around 300,000 clones, around 90% appearing once. The sequenced sample consisted of peripheral blood. The source of these receptors is a man aged 18 to 30 with active or convalescent COVID-19. The CDR3 runs from the conserved cysteine through the conserved F or W. Each record gives: D gene, clone size, V gene, J gene, CDR3 protein, CDR3 DNA. The D gene is left open where the match is weak. Size is stated for part of the rows, as once, few or many counts, or as a class when the clone is expanded.

>-|-|TRBV18|TRBJ2-7
CASSPGAPYEQYF
TGTGCCAGCTCCCCAGGGGCCCCCTACGAGCAGTACTTC
>-|-|TRBV9|TRBJ2-3
CASSVASASTDYTQYF
TGTGCCAGCAGCGTAGCTTCGGCTAGCACAGATTATACGCAGTATTTT
>-|-|TRBV5-1|TRBJ1-2
CASSLGGSFGSGYTF
TGCGCCAGCAGCTTGGGGGGCTCGTTCGGGAGCGGCTACACCTTC
>-|-|TRBV4-1|TRBJ2-7
CASSQEPLRTETYEQYF
TGCGCCAGCAGCCAAGAACCCCTAAGGACAGAAACCTACGAGCAGTACTTC
>-|-|TRBV4-1|TRBJ1-2
CASSQESTNGDYTF
TGCGCCAGCAGCCAAGAGTCCACCAACGGAGACTACACCTTC
>-|-|TRBV11-2|TRBJ1-1
CASSLAQNTEAFF
TGTGCCAGCAGCTTAGCCCAGAACACTGAAGCTTTCTTT
>-|-|TRBV4-1|TRBJ1-1
CASTSSRVLKGEAFF
TGCGCCAGCACCTCATCACGGGTACTAAAAGGTGAAGCTTTCTTT
>-|-|TRBV18|TRBJ2-7
CASSPRAGVNEQYF
TGTGCCAGCTCCCCCCGGGCAGGGGTGAACGAGCAGTACTTC
>-|-|TRBV19|TRBJ2-6
CASSIAGEANVLTF
TGTGCCAGTAGTATCGCAGGGGAGGCCAACGTCCTGACTTTC
>TRBD2|few|TRBV15|TRBJ2-2
CATSRDSSGGHTGELFF
TGTGCCACCAGCAGAGATTCCAGCGGGGGGCACACCGGGGAGCTGTTTTTT
>TRBD1|once|TRBV19|TRBJ2-5
CASSRRGQGQETQYF
TGTGCCAGTAGTCGGCGGGGACAGGGCCAAGAGACCCAGTACTTC
>-|few|TRBV6-6|TRBJ1-2
CASTSADGYGYTF
TGTGCCAGCACCTCGGCGGATGGCTATGGCTACACCTTC
>TRBD2|-|TRBV9|TRBJ2-5
CASSVGREGSETQYF
TGTGCCAGCAGCGTAGGGCGGGAGGGGTCCGAGACCCAGTACTTC
>TRBD1|once|TRBV19|TRBJ2-7
CASSPGQGGSEQYF
TGTGCCAGTAGTCCTGGACAGGGAGGAAGCGAGCAGTACTTC
>TRBD2|-|TRBV4-1|TRBJ2-3
CASSQDASGGYTDTQYF
TGCGCCAGCAGCCAGGACGCTAGCGGGGGATACACAGATACGCAGTATTTT
>TRBD2|-|TRBV12-5|TRBJ2-1
CASGLGAGDLSEQFF
TGTGCTAGTGGTTTGGGAGCGGGAGACCTTTCGGAGCAGTTCTTC
>-|-|TRBV7-9|TRBJ2-7
CASNVRAGEQYF
TGTGCCAGCAACGTCAGAGCGGGCGAGCAGTACTTC
>TRBD2|few|TRBV5-4|TRBJ2-1
CASSSGTRLVEQFF
TGTGCCAGCAGCTCCGGGACTAGATTAGTTGAGCAGTTCTTC
>-|-|TRBV19|TRBJ1-5
CASSIWSRSDQPQHF
TGTGCCAGTAGTATTTGGAGTCGGTCAGATCAGCCCCAGCATTTT
>-|-|TRBV28|TRBJ2-7
CASSFFDRVTGRTEQYF
TGTGCCAGCAGTTTTTTTGATAGAGTGACAGGCCGGACCGAGCAGTACTTC
>-|once|TRBV6-5|TRBJ2-7
CASSYRGTYEQYF
TGTGCCAGCAGTTACAGGGGGACCTACGAGCAGTACTTC
>-|-|TRBV20-1|TRBJ1-4
CSASGGGREKLFF
TGCAGTGCTAGTGGAGGAGGGCGTGAAAAACTGTTTTTT
>-|-|TRBV5-1|TRBJ2-7
CASSFAGRSYEQYF
TGCGCCAGCAGCTTCGCAGGCAGATCCTACGAGCAGTACTTC
>-|-|TRBV27|TRBJ1-2
CASSLKDRHPYGYTF
TGTGCCAGCAGTTTAAAAGACCGACACCCCTATGGCTACACCTTC
>-|-|TRBV5-1|TRBJ1-1
CASSLDTPRAEAFF
TGCGCCAGCAGCTTGGACACACCGAGGGCTGAAGCTTTCTTT
>TRBD1|-|TRBV18|TRBJ2-2
CASAGGQLLTGELFF
TGTGCCAGCGCAGGGGGACAGCTTCTCACCGGGGAGCTGTTTTTT
>-|-|TRBV5-1|TRBJ1-1
CASTATHMSTEAFF
TGCGCCAGCACCGCAACTCATATGAGCACTGAAGCTTTCTTT
>-|-|TRBV27|TRBJ1-1
CASSGFEGTEAFF
TGTGCCAGCAGTGGTTTCGAGGGCACTGAAGCTTTCTTT
>TRBD2|-|TRBV7-8|TRBJ2-2
CASSSAGLSAGELFF
TGTGCCAGCAGCTCAGCGGGACTTAGCGCCGGGGAGCTGTTTTTT
>-|-|TRBV7-2|TRBJ2-7
CASSPGYEQYF
TGTGCCAGCAGCCCCGGCTACGAGCAGTACTTC
>-|-|TRBV13|TRBJ2-1
CASSPRQRSSYNEQFF
TGTGCCAGCAGCCCACGACAGAGAAGCTCCTACAATGAGCAGTTCTTC
>TRBD1|many|TRBV3-1/TRBV3-2|TRBJ1-1
CASSSTGGRNTEAFF
TGTGCCAGCAGCTCTACAGGGGGCCGAAACACTGAAGCTTTCTTT
>-|-|TRBV27|TRBJ1-1
CASRRSTEAFF
TGTGCCAGCAGGCGGAGCACTGAAGCTTTCTTT
>TRBD2|-|TRBV19|TRBJ2-3
CASSSSSGARPDTQYF
TGTGCCAGTAGTTCCTCTAGCGGGGCAAGGCCAGATACGCAGTATTTT
>TRBD2|-|TRBV10-2|TRBJ2-2
CASSEFRREAGELFF
TGCGCCAGCAGTGAATTCCGGCGGGAGGCCGGGGAGCTGTTTTTT
>-|-|TRBV18|TRBJ2-7
CASSPPRSTRSYEQYF
TGTGCCAGCTCACCACCGCGGAGTACCCGCTCCTACGAGCAGTACTTC
>-|-|TRBV27|TRBJ1-4
CASSPYLGQRLNEKLFF
TGTGCCAGCAGTCCCTACCTCGGACAGCGGTTAAATGAAAAACTGTTTTTT
>TRBD1|-|TRBV5-6|TRBJ1-1
CASSKPGQGTTEAFF
TGTGCCAGCAGCAAGCCGGGACAGGGTACCACTGAAGCTTTCTTT
>TRBD2|-|TRBV7-8|TRBJ2-6
CASSSPGQAGDSGANVLTF
TGTGCCAGCAGTTCCCCCGGTCAAGCGGGAGATTCTGGGGCCAACGTCCTGACTTTC
>-|-|TRBV2|TRBJ1-1
CASQIEENTEAFF
TGTGCCAGCCAGATTGAGGAGAACACTGAAGCTTTCTTT